This T cell receptor beta chain is from a study of CD8 T cells in Susac syndrome. Random hexamers primed reverse transcription of about 0.5 to 1 ug RNA. Amplification of TCR beta CDR3 by immunoSEQ multiplex PCR spanned 54 Vbeta and 13 Jbeta. TCRdb independently ran MiXCR on the immunoSEQ multiplex PCR reads; one entry per CDR3 protein. The repertoire holds a few hundred thousand distinct CDR3 sequences, 65% to 90% seen once, with 0.21% in the top ten. The study sequenced TCR beta in blood CD8+ and CD4+ T cells. Treatment-naive patients with stable or active relapsing-remitting disease served as multiple sclerosis controls. Purification of the CD8+ and CD4+ T cells relied on negative isolation, and TEMRA cells underwent FACS enrichment. Trimming shortened V by 0 bases and J by 6 bases, and 12 bases separated the two germline ends. The CDR3 is 15 residues long. Looked up from germline, CDR1 is SGHTS and CDR2 is YDEGEE.

The chain employs TRBV5-8 and TRBJ2-2; D not resolved. The material sequenced was CD8+ T cells from PBMCs. The clonotype was recovered from a human donor with multiple sclerosis. The CDR3 loop reads CASSLAGSRAGELFF. The CDR3 nucleotides read TGTGCCAGCAGCTTGGCGGGTAGCCGGGCCGGGGAGCTGTTTTTT.